This T cell receptor beta chain was documented in a study of beta chain features in type 1 diabetes. Study observations and caveats: For TCRB rearrangement, an influence of HLA type remained unresolved here. There was a moderate but significant shortening of TCRB CDR3s in all four CD4+ subsets of Type 1 diabetes patients.

This clone was counted only a few times. Its antigen is not known. Reverse transcribing all isolated RNA meant expressed TCRB transcripts were sequenced. The method was immunoSEQ multiplex PCR; TCRdb's version includes in-frame clones alone and lacks a portion of them. This sample has under 350,000 clones, with 20% to 25% found just once. This CDR3 comprises 15 residues. Germline CDR1 and CDR2: SNHLY and FYNNEI. V dropped 6 bases and J dropped 2 bases, with 17 bases sitting between them. This TCR came from a woman aged 25 to 39 with type 1 diabetes. Sequencing was done on a sample of naive CD4+ T cells from blood. This chain joins TRBV2 and TRBJ2-7; tentative D call: TRBD1 (6 bases). The CDR3 loop reads CASREDSAQAYEQYF. As DNA, the CDR3 is TGTGCCAGCAGAGAGGACAGCGCACAAGCCTACGAGCAGTACTTC.